The rows below give T cell receptor beta chains drawn from one sample of a study of control samples from healthy donors and cancer patients. Sequenced by immunoSEQ multiplex PCR; TCRdb stores in-frame clones only, minus some. Found here are about 51,000 clones, roughly 87% of them singletons; the top ten hold more than 1.5%. Material for sequencing was PBMCs. Receptors were obtained from a man in his forties with colorectal cancer. Both conserved end residues are part of each CDR3.

CDR3 length,V gene,J gene,CDR3 protein
12,TRBV28,TRBJ1-1,CASTTLNTEAFF
13,TRBV5-6,TRBJ1-5,CASSLASGQPQHF
13,TRBV11-3,TRBJ2-7,CASSRDRVGEQYF
15,TRBV30,TRBJ2-7,CAWSTDSGRVYEQYF
19,TRBV5-1,TRBJ2-1,CASSSPTGGLAVRHNEQFF
16,TRBV7-2,TRBJ2-2,CASNNWRGKGTGELFF
12,TRBV6-2/TRBV6-3,TRBJ2-7,CASSWGAYEQYF
16,TRBV6-6,TRBJ2-3,CASRTARGSGTDTQYF
14,TRBV9,TRBJ1-1,CASSVVEGASKAFF
14,TRBV5-1,TRBJ2-3,CASSPGTGADTQYF
16,TRBV27,TRBJ1-5,CATRDRGLESNQPQHF
16,TRBV5-1,TRBJ2-1,CASSLVAGKSYNEQFF
18,TRBV10-3,TRBJ2-3,CAISESGVTSGSTDTQYF
16,TRBV5-1,TRBJ1-5,CASSWVIRVSNQPQHF
14,TRBV28,TRBJ2-1,CASSVAGDYNEQFF
12,TRBV5-1,TRBJ2-3,CASRESRDTQYF
13,TRBV30,TRBJ1-1,CAWSVPQNTEAFF
16,TRBV4-1,TRBJ2-7,CASSPPGGGSSYEQYF
18,TRBV7-6,TRBJ2-1,CASSLLLGGSFPYNEQFF
14,TRBV18,TRBJ2-1,CASSPSAPGNEQFF
14,TRBV19,TRBJ2-5,CASSPTSAQETQYF
13,TRBV28,TRBJ1-2,CASRQRANYGYTF
13,TRBV10-1,TRBJ2-4,CASSDTSRNIQYF
13,TRBV15,TRBJ1-2,CATSRHQGGGYTF
14,TRBV9,TRBJ1-2,CASSVESQLYGYTF
12,TRBV6-5,TRBJ2-2,CASSRTAGELFF
13,TRBV19,TRBJ1-1,CASKAQLNTEAFF
16,TRBV11-3,TRBJ2-1,CASSAAGTSGTGEQFF
19,TRBV28,TRBJ2-2,CASSLWLAGARMDTGELFF
15,TRBV29-1,TRBJ2-1,CSVEGSLSSYNEQFF
15,TRBV9,TRBJ2-3,CASSVSQGGLDTQYF
15,TRBV18,TRBJ2-7,CASSPPQGGSGEQYF
17,TRBV7-9,TRBJ1-1,CASSDPGDRGPNTEAFF
15,TRBV6-6,TRBJ2-1,CASSGLAGLGDEQFF
13,TRBV28,TRBJ1-1,CASSTYKNTEAFF
14,TRBV6-5,TRBJ2-1,CASTTRQNHNEQFF
15,TRBV10-2,TRBJ1-5,CASSDRPGRNQPQHF
13,TRBV12-3/TRBV12-4,TRBJ1-3,CASSLSSGNTIYF
17,TRBV30,TRBJ2-7,CAWSVRGSGPRRYEQYF
12,TRBV4-1,TRBJ2-5,CASSSEQETQYF
15,TRBV11-3,TRBJ2-3,CASSIPGQNTDTQYF
16,TRBV5-8,TRBJ1-3,CASSRDGSPSGNTIYF
16,TRBV5-1,TRBJ2-7,CASSLLIGTPFYEQYF
17,TRBV7-9,TRBJ2-1,CASSFPTSGPSYNEQFF
14,TRBV6-1,TRBJ1-1,CASSEYGRNTEAFF